The present T cell receptor beta chain was sequenced within a study of PD-L1 blockade in urothelial cancer (TCRdb year 2017). Concerning the study at large: All patients started therapy in about 2014 and received atezolizumab 1,200 mg intravenously every 3 weeks. Twenty-five of 29 patients were males with bladder-origin urothelial cancer, and about 65% of the roughly 29 reported a prior smoking history. An ECOG performance status of 0 or 1 was recorded for the patients, and 0 to 3 prior chemotherapy regimens had been received by the patients. Blood samples were analyzed at two time points: 3 weeks after treatment start (second dose) and 6 weeks after treatment start. A median of about 140,000 T cells and 85,000 or so unique TCRs was obtained from blood samples, and a median clonality of approximately 0.086 was observed. An exploratory multi-omic analysis was conducted of the somatic, immune and clinical correlates of response to PD-L1 blockade with atezolizumab in urothelial cancer. Pretreatment tumor samples and matched peripheral blood, collected serially before and after atezolizumab treatment, underwent TCR sequencing. Durable clinical benefit was defined as a progression-free survival longer than 6 months, and TCR features were additionally tested against progression-free survival and overall survival. Whole exome sequencing and RNA sequencing of pretreatment tumors were performed alongside TCR sequencing in the same patients. About 10 patients achieved durable clinical benefit and some 21 did not. Pretreatment blood TCR-seq was available for twenty-nine patients, at least one posttreatment blood collection was obtained for 25 or so patients, and tumor TCR-seq was available for 25 or so patients. Points the paper makes about the study in general: Improved progression-free and overall survival was associated with having pretreatment peripheral blood TCR clonality below the median. Because of the small sample size (n ≈ 31) and the many exploratory analyses performed, the results are intended to be regarded as hypothesis-generating. Patients with durable benefit showed greater expansion of tumor-associated TCR clones in peripheral blood 3 weeks after starting treatment (n ≈ 21, p = 0.022).

The CDR3 contains 15 residues, cysteine and phenylalanine counted. Only CDR3 DNA is held: 45 bases, read in frame from base 1. The germline V gene (reference sequence) gives CDR1 as MNHNY and CDR2 as SVGAGI. The germline V end is reduced by 0 bases and the J end by 2 bases; junction bases left unmatched: 1. Each PCR received spiked-in synthetic TCR analog templates so that absolute template abundance could be estimated from read counts. Using the immunoSEQ assay, TCRbeta CDR3 regions were amplified from genomic DNA with bias-controlled V and J gene primers. Rearranged TCRbeta segments were sequenced at approximately 20X coverage. On the study's bioinformatics: Clustering was used to correct sequencing errors, and CDR3s were annotated against IMGT to assign V, D and J genes. Downstream analyses used only productive TCRbeta rearrangements and left out out-of-frame or stop-codon sequences. To compute clonality, Shannon entropy was normalized by the log of the number of unique productive sequences and then subtracted from one. Fisher's exact test with Benjamini-Hochberg correction, using a cutoff of adjusted p below 0.01, was how clones that differed between time points or between blood and tumor were identified. This immuneACCESS table, as held by TCRdb, lists in-frame sequences with V and J called but not all clones. Of the missing ones, under half trace to an unresolved V gene in checked studies; the others have no known cause. V, J and clone size derive from that table, while D and trimming were established from the DNA sequence. The sample table contains about 95,000 clones; only one count was recorded for 90% of them. The ten largest clones take up around 1.7% of the sample.

Reading the label with the study, this specimen's time point is: pretreatment peripheral blood. The cohort included about 30 patients with locally advanced or metastatic urothelial carcinoma who were treated at Memorial Sloan Kettering on a trial protocol. Peripheral blood mononuclear cells were collected from each patient pretreatment and during treatment, giving between 1 and 8 total time points per patient. The Qiagen DNeasy Blood extraction kit was used to purify genomic DNA from total PBMCs and from tumor samples. PBMCs were collected pretreatment and during treatment, and were isolated and stored as previously described. Remarks on this clone: Its antigen target is currently unknown. Per-base qualities were not stored, and no clone one base away is much larger.

The source of this sequence is a man between 60 and 75 years old with urothelial cancer. Recombination joined TRBV6-6 with TRBJ2-7; 10 junctional bases match TRBD1. The sample in question was PBMCs, obtained around atezolizumab (anti-PD-L1) treatment. The CDR3 region: CASSYSTGGAYEQYF. The DNA sequence follows: TGTGCCAGCAGTTACTCGACAGGGGGCGCCTACGAGCAGTACTTC.